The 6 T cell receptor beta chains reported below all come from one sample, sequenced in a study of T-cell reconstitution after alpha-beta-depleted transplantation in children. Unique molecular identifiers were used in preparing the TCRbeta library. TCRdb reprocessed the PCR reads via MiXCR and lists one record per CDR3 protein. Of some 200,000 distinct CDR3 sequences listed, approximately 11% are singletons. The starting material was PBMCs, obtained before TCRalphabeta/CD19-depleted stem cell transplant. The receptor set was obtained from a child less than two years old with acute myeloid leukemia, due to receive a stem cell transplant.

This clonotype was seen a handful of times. CDR3 loop: CSANPSGLFPNTGELFF. CDR3 nucleotides: TGCAGTGCCAACCCCTCGGGACTCTTTCCGAACACCGGGGAGCTGTTTTTT. J is TRBJ2-2 and V is TRBV20-1, with D possibly matching TRBD2 (6 bases). The CDR3 is made up of 17 amino acids. With 6 bases removed from V and 0 bases from J, the gap between germline ends came to 20 bases. Germline assignment: CDR1 DFQATT and CDR2 SNEGSKA (reference sequence).

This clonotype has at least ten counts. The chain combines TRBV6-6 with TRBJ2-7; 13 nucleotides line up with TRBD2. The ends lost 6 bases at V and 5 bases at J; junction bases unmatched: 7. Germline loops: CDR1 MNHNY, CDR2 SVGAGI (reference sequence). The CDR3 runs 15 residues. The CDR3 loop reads CASRKLAGGLNEQYF. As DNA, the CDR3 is TGTGCCAGCAGAAAACTAGCGGGAGGGCTTAACGAGCAGTACTTC.

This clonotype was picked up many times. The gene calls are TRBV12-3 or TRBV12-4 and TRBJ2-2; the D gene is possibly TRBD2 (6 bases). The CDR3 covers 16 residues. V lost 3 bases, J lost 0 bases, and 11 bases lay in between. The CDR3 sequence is CASSLGAGANTGELFF. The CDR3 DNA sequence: TGTGCCAGCAGTTTGGGAGCGGGCGCGAACACCGGGGAGCTGTTTTTT.

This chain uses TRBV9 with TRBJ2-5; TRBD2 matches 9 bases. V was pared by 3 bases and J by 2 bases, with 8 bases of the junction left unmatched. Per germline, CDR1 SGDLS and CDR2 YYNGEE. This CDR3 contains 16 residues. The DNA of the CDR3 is TGTGCCAGCAGCGCTCAGACTAGCGGTGTACAAGAGACCCAGTACTTC. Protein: CASSAQTSGVQETQYF.

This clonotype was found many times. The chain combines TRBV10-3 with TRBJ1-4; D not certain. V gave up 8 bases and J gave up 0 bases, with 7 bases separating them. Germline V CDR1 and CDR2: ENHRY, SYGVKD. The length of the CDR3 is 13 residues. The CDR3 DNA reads TGTGCCATCTCGACATCAACTAATGAAAAACTGTTTTTT. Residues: CAISTSTNEKLFF.

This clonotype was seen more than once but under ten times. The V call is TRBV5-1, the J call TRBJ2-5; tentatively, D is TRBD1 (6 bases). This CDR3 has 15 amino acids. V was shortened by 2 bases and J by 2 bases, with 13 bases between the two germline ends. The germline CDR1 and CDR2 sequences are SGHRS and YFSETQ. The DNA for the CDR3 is TGCGCCAGCAGCTTAACCGGGACAAGGCAAGAGACCCAGTACTTC. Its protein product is CASSLTGTRQETQYF.